This is a list of T cell receptor beta chains from one sample in a study of monozygotic twins with inflammatory bowel disease. TCRdb reanalyzed the 5' RACE reads and collapses them to one entry per CDR3 protein, without DNA. Its clone listing holds 150,000 to 200,000 distinct CDR3 sequences. Sequencing input: blood. The receptor set was obtained from a human donor with ulcerative colitis or Crohn's disease, or a healthy co-twin of an affected twin (not recorded which). The CDR3 runs from the conserved cysteine through the conserved F or W.

v_gene,j_gene,CDR3aa
TRBV6-2/TRBV6-3,TRBJ2-7,CASSFGVSYEQYF
TRBV19,TRBJ2-1,CASSIDRVNEQFF
TRBV7-9,TRBJ2-5,CASSEIWGLAFQETQYF
TRBV7-8,TRBJ1-4,CASSLAGGGGEKLFF
TRBV2,TRBJ1-5,CASSESRDNRYSNQPQHF
TRBV4-2,TRBJ1-1,CASSPPGTIEAFF
TRBV27,TRBJ2-5,CASGGRQETQYF
TRBV28,TRBJ1-6,CASSLHRTGPGNF
TRBV11-2,TRBJ2-4,CASSLDRQVLAKNIQYF
TRBV29-1,TRBJ1-2,CSGRGANYGYTF
TRBV6-1,TRBJ2-3,CASLIRGTDTQYF
TRBV5-1,TRBJ1-1,CASSLDGGPMNTEAFF
TRBV6-1,TRBJ2-2,CASSEPGRNTGELFF
TRBV6-1,TRBJ1-5,CASSQQGPNQPQHF
TRBV7-8,TRBJ2-7,CASSLAGGTYEQYF
TRBV7-2,TRBJ2-5,CASSLARTEQETQYF
TRBV29-1,TRBJ2-1,CSVEEAVFRDEQFF
TRBV29-1,TRBJ1-1,CSVSGQGMAFF
TRBV6-5,TRBJ1-4,CASSYGTGGEKLFF
TRBV7-2,TRBJ2-7,CASSSPAGFAYEQYF
TRBV5-1,TRBJ2-3,CASSVGDPTDTQYF
TRBV5-1,TRBJ2-1,CASSMDRGQNEQFF
TRBV6-1,TRBJ2-7,CASSLRDRVSYEQYF
TRBV5-1,TRBJ1-4,CASSLGSLGTNEKLFF
TRBV7-2,TRBJ2-3,CASSLDVTQYF
TRBV28,TRBJ1-2,CASSSGGSFFNYGYTF
TRBV4-1,TRBJ1-4,CASSQGRREEKLFF
TRBV20-1,TRBJ1-2,CSAPPRGGGGYTF
TRBV7-9,TRBJ2-2,CASSFRGPNTGELFF
TRBV7-9,TRBJ1-2,CASSQGQASYTF
TRBV28,TRBJ2-7,CASSPGQALGYEQYF
TRBV20-1,TRBJ1-3,CSARASDISGNTIYF
TRBV29-1,TRBJ2-1,CSVIRDSYNEQFF
TRBV5-1,TRBJ2-1,CASSLMTKDRYNEQFF
TRBV18,TRBJ2-2,CASSPVYGGDAGELFF
TRBV3-1,TRBJ2-2,CASSQLQTGELFF
TRBV20-1,TRBJ2-1,CSAGATSYEQFF
TRBV20-1,TRBJ2-7,CSGGREGLSGRVAYEQYF
TRBV7-9,TRBJ1-2,CASSLSEPTVRGYTF
TRBV13,TRBJ2-1,CASRTSGTYNEQFF
TRBV15,TRBJ2-7,CATSRAGFGYEQYF
TRBV5-1,TRBJ2-1,CACSRDRDTYTEQFF
TRBV5-4,TRBJ2-5,CASKKGQQETQYF
TRBV5-1,TRBJ2-7,CASSLEGSSYEQYF
TRBV11-2,TRBJ1-1,CASSLEAGNTEAFF
TRBV10-3,TRBJ1-3,CAIRREGPSGNTIYF
TRBV15,TRBJ1-5,CATSRYGQPQHF
TRBV5-6,TRBJ2-7,CASSLAGGGNEQYF
TRBV5-4,TRBJ2-1,CASSSRDYEQFF
TRBV11-2,TRBJ2-7,CASSHLEGPEQYF
TRBV25-1,TRBJ2-4,CASSELAGGNIQYF
TRBV30,TRBJ2-2,CAWTRTSGRIGTGELFF